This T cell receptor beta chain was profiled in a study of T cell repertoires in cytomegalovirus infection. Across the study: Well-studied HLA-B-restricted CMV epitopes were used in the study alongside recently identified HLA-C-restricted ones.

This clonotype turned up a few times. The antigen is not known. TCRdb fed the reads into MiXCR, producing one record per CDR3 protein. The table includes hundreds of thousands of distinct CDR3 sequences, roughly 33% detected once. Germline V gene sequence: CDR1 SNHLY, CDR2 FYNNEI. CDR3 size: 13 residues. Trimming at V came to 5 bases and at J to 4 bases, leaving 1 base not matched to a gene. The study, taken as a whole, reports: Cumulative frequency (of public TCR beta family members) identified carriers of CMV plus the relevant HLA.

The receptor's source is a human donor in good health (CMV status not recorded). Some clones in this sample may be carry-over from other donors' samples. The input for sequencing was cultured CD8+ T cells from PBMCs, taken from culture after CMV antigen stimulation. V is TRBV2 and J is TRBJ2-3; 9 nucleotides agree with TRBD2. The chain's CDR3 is CASSSGGSDTQYF. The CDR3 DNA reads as TGTGCCAGCAGTAGCGGGGGGTCAGATACGCAGTATTTT. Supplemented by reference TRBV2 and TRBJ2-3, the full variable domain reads EPEVTQTPSHQVTQMGQEVILRCVPISNHLYFYWYRQILGQKVEFLVSFYNNEISEKSEIFDDQFSVERPDGSNFTLKIRSTKLEDSAMYFCASSSGGSDTQYFGPGTRLTVL.